The present T cell receptor beta chain was sequenced within a study of blood T cells in healthy people across ages. The CDR3 spans 17 residues. V was pared by 3 bases and J by 4 bases, with 13 bases of the junction left unmatched. Germline V gene lookup returns CDR1 SGHVS and CDR2 FNYEAQ. A sample-barcoded 5' primer and a J-beta primer mix were used in a second PCR of roughly 6 to 11 cycles. TCRdb fed the 5' RACE reads into MiXCR, producing one record per CDR3 protein. The sample contains about a million distinct CDR3 sequences, roughly 48% of which appear only once. The specimen sequenced was blood. The chain recombines TRBV7-6 with TRBJ1-2; 8 nucleotides line up with TRBD1. The clonotype comes from a man younger than 40 in good health. For the CDR3, the DNA is TGTGCCAGCAGCTTCGGACCGAGACAGGGGTTAGGCTATGGCTACACCTTC. It specifies CASSFGPRQGLGYGYTF.